These T cell receptor beta chains were read from a single sample in a study of T cell responses to AZD1222 COVID-19 vaccine. The data were produced by immunoSEQ multiplex PCR, yet TCRdb's version contains in-frame clones alone and is incomplete. This repertoire shows approximately 100,000 clones, around 91% found once; its top ten account for roughly 42%. The specimen was peripheral blood, collected on day 0 of AZD1222 vaccination. All receptors derive from an adult in good health. Both conserved end residues are part of each CDR3. A D gene is named only where the DNA matches it firmly. The listing skips clone size in some rows; elsewhere it reads once, few, many or a size class.

D | length | J | V | size | DNA | CDR3
- | 13 | TRBJ2-5 | TRBV7-6 | - | TGTGCCAGCAGCTTGGGAGGTCAAGAGACCCAGTACTTC | CASSLGGQETQYF
- | 12 | TRBJ1-1 | TRBV28 | once | TGTGCCCACAGGCTTAGTTCGGGTGAAGCTTTCTTT | CAHRLSSGEAFF
- | 15 | TRBJ1-1 | TRBV5-1 | - | TGCGCCAGCAGCTTGGCCGCCACCATGAACACTGAAGCTTTCTTT | CASSLAATMNTEAFF
- | 14 | TRBJ2-7 | TRBV5-1 | - | TGCGCCAGTAGTTACCGGGAAAACTCCTACGAGCAGTACTTC | CASSYRENSYEQYF
TRBD2 | 15 | TRBJ2-1 | TRBV19 | - | TGTGCCAGTAAAGTTAGCGGGAGACAAAGCAATGAGCAGTTCTTC | CASKVSGRQSNEQFF
- | 14 | TRBJ1-5 | TRBV28 | once | TGTGCCAGCAAAAATAAAGGGGGGGGTCAGCCCCAGCATTTT | CASKNKGGGQPQHF
TRBD1 | 16 | TRBJ1-5 | TRBV6-1 | - | TGTGCCAGCAGTGCCGTGGGACAGGGTAGTAATCAGCCCCAGCATTTT | CASSAVGQGSNQPQHF
- | 14 | TRBJ2-7 | TRBV27 | - | TGTGCCAGCAGCCTCACAGGGACGGGCTACGAGCAGTACTTC | CASSLTGTGYEQYF
- | 16 | TRBJ1-6 | TRBV5-1 | - | TGCGCCAGCAGCCCGAGGGGGAGCTCCTATAATTCACCCCTCCACTTT | CASSPRGSSYNSPLHF
TRBD1 | 14 | TRBJ2-7 | TRBV11-1 | - | TGTGCCAGCAGCTTGGGGACAGGTCCCTACGAGCAGTACTTC | CASSLGTGPYEQYF
TRBD2 | 15 | TRBJ2-7 | TRBV19 | - | TGTGCCAGTAGTTTAGGGACTAGCGGCCCCTACGAGCAGTACTTC | CASSLGTSGPYEQYF
- | 15 | TRBJ1-5 | TRBV19 | - | TGTGCCAGTATACTGCGAGGAGATAGCAATCAGCCCCAGCATTTT | CASILRGDSNQPQHF
TRBD2 | 15 | TRBJ2-7 | TRBV11-2 | - | TGTGCCAGCAGCTTGGAGAGCGGGAGCTCCTACGAGCAGTACTTC | CASSLESGSSYEQYF
- | 14 | TRBJ2-3 | TRBV7-2 | - | TGTGCCAGCAGCCCACGCCGGGACACAGATACGCAGTATTTT | CASSPRRDTDTQYF
TRBD1 | 14 | TRBJ1-5 | TRBV27 | - | TGTGCCAGCAGTTTAGGACAGGGAGTCCAGCCCCAGCATTTT | CASSLGQGVQPQHF
- | 13 | TRBJ2-5 | TRBV5-1 | - | TGCGCCAGCAGCACCGGGACTCGAGAGACCCAGTACTTC | CASSTGTRETQYF
TRBD2 | 14 | TRBJ2-1 | TRBV14 | - | TGTGCCAGCAGCCAATACATGACTAGCTCGGAGCAGTTCTTC | CASSQYMTSSEQFF
- | 13 | TRBJ2-1 | TRBV19 | - | TGTGCCAGTAGTCTCGGGACGACCAATGAGCAGTTCTTC | CASSLGTTNEQFF
- | 16 | TRBJ2-3 | TRBV18 | - | TGTGCCAGCTCGGGTCGACTAGGTGGAGTGTCAGATACGCAGTATTTT | CASSGRLGGVSDTQYF
- | 13 | TRBJ1-1 | TRBV30 | - | TGTGCCTGGAGTGGAGGCCGCAGCACTGAAGCTTTCTTT | CAWSGGRSTEAFF
- | 12 | TRBJ1-6 | TRBV19 | - | TGTGCCAGTACCATGGGAAATTCACCCCTCCACTTT | CASTMGNSPLHF
- | 15 | TRBJ1-1 | TRBV27 | once | TGTGCCAGCAGTCCTTACAGGGTGCAGAACACTGAAGCTTTCTTT | CASSPYRVQNTEAFF
- | 14 | TRBJ2-3 | TRBV14 | - | TGTGCCAGCAGCCAAGTACATGACACAGATACGCAGTATTTT | CASSQVHDTDTQYF
- | 13 | TRBJ2-3 | TRBV7-3 | few | TGTGCCAGCAGCTTAATGCGGGAAGATACGCAGTATTTT | CASSLMREDTQYF
- | 14 | TRBJ2-1 | TRBV7-2 | - | TGTGCCAGCAGCCCCAGAACACAGGCCGGTGAGCAGTTCTTC | CASSPRTQAGEQFF
TRBD1 | 16 | TRBJ1-5 | TRBV5-8 | - | TGTGCCAGCAGCCGACAGGGGACCTATAGCAATCAGCCCCAGCATTTT | CASSRQGTYSNQPQHF
- | 12 | TRBJ1-3 | TRBV28 | once | TGTGCCAGCAGTTTAGGACGAAACACCATATATTTT | CASSLGRNTIYF
- | 13 | TRBJ1-1 | TRBV2 | - | TGTGCCAGCAGTTTTGACGGGAACACTGAAGCTTTCTTT | CASSFDGNTEAFF
- | 12 | TRBJ2-3 | TRBV29-1 | - | TGCAGCGTCCTGCAGGGCACAGATACGCAGTATTTT | CSVLQGTDTQYF
- | 15 | TRBJ1-1 | TRBV28 | - | TGTGCCAGCAGGAGGAGGGGGGCAGTGAACACTGAAGCTTTCTTT | CASRRRGAVNTEAFF
TRBD1 | 16 | TRBJ2-5 | TRBV6-1 | - | TGTGCCAGCAGTGAAGGCCTTGGGACAGGGTCTGAGACCCAGTACTTC | CASSEGLGTGSETQYF
- | 13 | TRBJ1-4 | TRBV19 | - | TGTGCCACCTCGGAGGGGACTAATGAAAAACTGTTTTTT | CATSEGTNEKLFF
TRBD1 | 19 | TRBJ1-5 | TRBV12-5 | - | TGTGCTAGTGGTTTGTGTAGGGGACAGGGGTTCGATAGCAATCAGCCCCAGCATTTT | CASGLCRGQGFDSNQPQHF
- | 12 | TRBJ2-5 | TRBV7-9 | - | TGTGCCAGCAGCTTAATAGGGGAGACCCAGTACTTC | CASSLIGETQYF
- | 14 | TRBJ1-6 | TRBV5-5 | - | TGTGCCAGCAGCTTGGGGCATCAGAATTCACCCCTCCACTTT | CASSLGHQNSPLHF
- | 14 | TRBJ2-7 | TRBV24-1 | - | TGTGCCACCAGTCTGGCGGGAATCTCCTACGAGCAGTACTTC | CATSLAGISYEQYF
- | 14 | TRBJ1-3 | TRBV6-5 | - | TGTGCCAGCAGGAGAAGCGGGCCTGGAAACACCATATATTTT | CASRRSGPGNTIYF
- | 13 | TRBJ2-1 | TRBV7-9 | once | TGTGCCAGCATAGGGGGGCGGTACAATGAGCAGTTCTTC | CASIGGRYNEQFF
- | 15 | TRBJ1-6 | TRBV6-1 | - | TGTGCCAGCAGTGAGCTCCCGGTCGATAATTCACCCCTCCACTTT | CASSELPVDNSPLHF
- | 16 | TRBJ1-5 | TRBV24-1 | - | TGTGCCACCAGTGAGGGGGGTGGTTATAGCAATCAGCCCCAGCATTTT | CATSEGGGYSNQPQHF
- | 16 | TRBJ2-7 | TRBV4-1 | - | TGCGCCAGCAGCCAAGATCGAACTAGCCGCTTCTACGAGCAGTACTTC | CASSQDRTSRFYEQYF
TRBD1 | 15 | TRBJ2-7 | TRBV3-1/TRBV3-2 | - | TGTGCCAGCAGCCAACACGGACAGGGGGCGCGTGAGCAGTACTTC | CASSQHGQGAREQYF
- | 15 | TRBJ1-4 | TRBV6-1 | - | TGTGCCAGCAGTGAAGCCCCTGGGTATAATGAAAAACTGTTTTTT | CASSEAPGYNEKLFF
TRBD1 | 15 | TRBJ2-7 | TRBV19 | once | TGTGCCAGTAGCCGATACCGGGACAGGTCCTACGAGCAGTACTTC | CASSRYRDRSYEQYF
- | 13 | TRBJ1-5 | TRBV19 | - | TGTGCCAGTACCCCGGACAGCAATCAGCCCCAGCATTTT | CASTPDSNQPQHF
- | 12 | TRBJ1-1 | TRBV19 | - | TGTGCCAGTAGAAAGATGAACACTGAAGCTTTCTTT | CASRKMNTEAFF